This T cell receptor beta chain appears in the sequencing data of a study of Tregs in tolerant kidney transplant recipients. The CDR3 contains 16 residues. The method was immunoSEQ multiplex PCR; TCRdb's version includes in-frame clones alone and lacks a portion of them. The sample carries some 250,000 clones, 65% to 85% recorded once. The clonotype was recovered from a human donor in good health. The V gene is TRBV1, the J gene TRBJ1-6. TRBV1 is a listed pseudogene. Material for sequencing was CD4+ T cells from blood. The DNA for the CDR3 is TGCACCAGCAGCCAAGATCAGATTACCGACTATTCACCCCTCCACTTT. Translation: CTSSQDQITDYSPLHF.